This entry concerns a single T cell receptor (beta chain). The PCR was carried out with 60 Vbeta primers and 13 Jbeta primers. Measured with immunoSEQ multiplex PCR; TCRdb has only the in-frame clones, and not every one. The sample holds about 190,000 clones, approximately 80% seen once. The entry originates in a study of cytomegalovirus exposure and HLA in healthy donors. Between the trimmed V and J ends, which lost 7 bases and 4 bases, there was a span of 14 bases. The germline CDR1 and CDR2 sequences are LNHDA and SQIVND (reference sequence). The CDR3 contains 14 residues. The specimen sequenced was PBMCs. This TCR came from a woman aged 18-29 years in good health and CMV-seronegative. V and J are TRBV19 and TRBJ2-1, with a weak D call TRBD1 (5 bases). The CDR3 reads CASISQAPYNEQFF. CDR3 DNA: TGTGCCAGTATCTCACAGGCGCCTTACAATGAGCAGTTCTTC.